Described below is a single TCR beta chain sequence and its context. Its antigen is unidentified. This sample is drawn from a study of beta chain features in type 1 diabetes. Overall study results and limits: Type 1 diabetes patients had moderately but significantly shorter TCRB CDR3s in all four CD4+ subsets.

This CDR3 has 14 residues. V shed 4 bases and J 5 bases; nucleotides not matched to a gene: 8. CDR1 and CDR2 from the germline V gene are MNHNS and SASEGT. The authors reverse transcribed all of the isolated RNA, so sequencing captured expressed TCRB transcripts. Sequencing was performed with immunoSEQ multiplex PCR; in TCRdb, only in-frame clones are kept and a portion is missing. The sample has more than 250,000 clones; approximately 24% are singletons. Averaging about 0.12 L, one heparinised blood draw came from each individual donor. This chain joins TRBV6-1 and TRBJ2-7; 7 bases are a match to TRBD2. The sample consisted of naive CD4+ T cells from blood. The sequence came from a woman aged 30 to 39 with type 1 diabetes. This CDR3 is CASSVLAGPHEQYF. In nucleotides, the CDR3 is TGTGCCAGCAGTGTCTTAGCGGGTCCCCACGAGCAGTACTTC.